This T cell receptor beta chain originates from a study of blood T cell repertoires in COVID-19. Across the whole study: Sites across the United States, Italy and Spain contributed samples from acute and convalescent COVID-19. The analysed material was cDNA or gDNA that came from T cells, B-cell-depleted T cells, or PBMCs.

Germline values: CDR1 GTSNPN, CDR2 SVGIG (reference sequence). The V and J ends lost 1 base and 4 bases respectively, with 11 bases between them. The CDR3 runs 14 residues. This clone appeared once. As processed by the authors: The assay estimated nucleated cells by amplifying reference gene primers. Generated by immunoSEQ multiplex PCR, the TCRdb table keeps only in-frame clones and is missing some. From that table come the V and J calls and clone size; the DNA was used to work out D and trimming. The sample yields about 200,000 clones, around four fifths seen once. This clonotype was sampled from a human donor in a cohort sampled during active COVID-19. The chain joins TRBV30 to TRBJ1-5, with D tentatively TRBD1 (6 bases). Sequencing was performed on peripheral blood. CDR3 in DNA: TGTGCCTGGAGTGGAGGGCAGGGGAATCAGCCCCAGCATTTT. It translates to CAWSGGQGNQPQHF.